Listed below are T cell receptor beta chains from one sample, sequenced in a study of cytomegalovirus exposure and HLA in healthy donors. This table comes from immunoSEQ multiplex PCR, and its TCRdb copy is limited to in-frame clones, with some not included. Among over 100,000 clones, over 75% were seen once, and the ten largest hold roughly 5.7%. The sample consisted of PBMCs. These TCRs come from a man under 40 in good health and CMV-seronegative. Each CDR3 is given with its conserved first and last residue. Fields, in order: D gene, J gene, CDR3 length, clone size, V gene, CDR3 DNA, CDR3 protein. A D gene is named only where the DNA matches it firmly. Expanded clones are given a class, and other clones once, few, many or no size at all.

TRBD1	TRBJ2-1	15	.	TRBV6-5	TGTGCCAGCAGTTCGGGACAGGGGGATGCACATGAGCAGTTCTTC	CASSSGQGDAHEQFF
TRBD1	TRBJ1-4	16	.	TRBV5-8	TGTGCCAGCAGCGAGCCTCCGGGACAGCCGAATGAAAAACTGTTTTTT	CASSEPPGQPNEKLFF
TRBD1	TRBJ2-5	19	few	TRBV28	TGTGCCAGCAGCCCCGGGACAGGGGACTACCCTGGAGATTTGGAGACCCAGTACTTC	CASSPGTGDYPGDLETQYF
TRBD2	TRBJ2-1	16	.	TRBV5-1	TGCGCCAGCAGCTTACTAGCGGGAGGCCTTGTCAATGAGCAGTTCTTC	CASSLLAGGLVNEQFF
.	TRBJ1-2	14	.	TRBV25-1	TGTGCCAGCAGTGACCTCGCAGGGAACTATGGCTACACCTTC	CASSDLAGNYGYTF
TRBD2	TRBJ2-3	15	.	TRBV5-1	TGCGCCAGCCGAACGACTAGCGGGGGGACAGATACGCAGTATTTT	CASRTTSGGTDTQYF
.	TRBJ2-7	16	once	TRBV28	TGTGCCAGCAGTTCCGCGCGGCGGTTTTCCCCCTACGAGCAGTACTTC	CASSSARRFSPYEQYF
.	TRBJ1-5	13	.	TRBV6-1	TGTGCCAGCACAACCGCAGGCAATCAGCCCCAGCATTTT	CASTTAGNQPQHF
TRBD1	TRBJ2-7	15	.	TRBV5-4	TGTGCCAGCAGCTTGGGATGGCAGGGGGACTACGAGCAGTACTTC	CASSLGWQGDYEQYF
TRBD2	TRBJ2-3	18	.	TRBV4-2	TGTGCCAGCAGCCAAGACCAAACCGGGACTAGCGGGTCACATACGCAGTATTTT	CASSQDQTGTSGSHTQYF
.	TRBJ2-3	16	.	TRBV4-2	TGTGCCAGCAGCGAAGGGGGACAAGTGGGCACAGATACGCAGTATTTT	CASSEGGQVGTDTQYF
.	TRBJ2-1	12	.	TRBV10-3	TGTGCCATCAGTGGTTCAGACAATGAGCAGTTCTTC	CAISGSDNEQFF
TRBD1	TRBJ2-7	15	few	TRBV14	TGTGCCAGCAGCCATTCCGGGACAGCACTCTACGAGCAGTACTTC	CASSHSGTALYEQYF
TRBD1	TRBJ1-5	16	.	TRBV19	TGTGCCAGTAGTCCCGCCCATGGACAGGGGTTGAAGCCCCAGCATTTT	CASSPAHGQGLKPQHF
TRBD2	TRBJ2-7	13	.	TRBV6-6	TGTGCCAGCCTACTAGCGGAGACGTACGAGCAGTACTTC	CASLLAETYEQYF
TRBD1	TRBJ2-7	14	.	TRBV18	TGTGCCAGCTCACACGGGACAGAGATCTACGAGCAGTACTTC	CASSHGTEIYEQYF
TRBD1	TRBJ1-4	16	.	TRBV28	TGTGCCAGCAGTTCCAGGGGACAGGGGAGAGAAGAAAAACTGTTTTTT	CASSSRGQGREEKLFF
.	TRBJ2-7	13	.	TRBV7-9	TGTGCCAGCAGCCTCGACCCGGGGGACGAGCAGTACTTC	CASSLDPGDEQYF
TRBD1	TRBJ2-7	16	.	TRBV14	TGTGCCAGCAGCACCACAGGGGTCTCCGCCCCCTACGAGCAGTACTTC	CASSTTGVSAPYEQYF
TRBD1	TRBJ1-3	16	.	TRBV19	TGTGCCAGTAGTATGGTGGGGACAGGGTCCGGAAACACCATATATTTT	CASSMVGTGSGNTIYF
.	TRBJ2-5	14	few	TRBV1	TGCACCAGTGTGCAGTGGGGCAAGACGGGGACCCAGTACTTC	CTSVQWGKTGTQYF
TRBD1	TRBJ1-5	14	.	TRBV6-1	TGTGCCAGCAGCTACAGGGGCCTCAATCAGCCCCAGCATTTT	CASSYRGLNQPQHF
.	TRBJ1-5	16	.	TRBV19	TGTGCCAGTAGCAGACTGGGGAAACAGGGCTTTCAGCCCCAGCATTTT	CASSRLGKQGFQPQHF
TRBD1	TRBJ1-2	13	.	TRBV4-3	TGCGCCAGCAGCCCCCAGGACAGGGCTGGCTACACCTTC	CASSPQDRAGYTF
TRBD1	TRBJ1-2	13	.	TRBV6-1	TGTGCCAGCCAACAGGGGGCAGGCTATGGCTACACCTTC	CASQQGAGYGYTF
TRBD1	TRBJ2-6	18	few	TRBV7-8	TGTGCCAGCAGCACCCGGACAGGGGCTATCTCTGGGGCCAACGTCCTGACTTTC	CASSTRTGAISGANVLTF
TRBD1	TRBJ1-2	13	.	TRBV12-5	TGTGCTAGCATGGCGACAGGGGGCACTGGCTACACCTTC	CASMATGGTGYTF
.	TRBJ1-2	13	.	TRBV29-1	TGCAGCGTTGAAGACCCGCTGGCCAATGGCTACACCTTC	CSVEDPLANGYTF
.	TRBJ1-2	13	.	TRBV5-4	TGTGCCAGCAGCCCCTACAGGGAAGATGGCTACACCTTC	CASSPYREDGYTF
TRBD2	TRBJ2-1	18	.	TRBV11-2	TGTGCCAGCAGCTCCGCCGATAGCGGGAGTTCCTCCTACAATGAGCAGTTCTTC	CASSSADSGSSSYNEQFF
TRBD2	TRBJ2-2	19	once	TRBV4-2	TGTGCCAGCAGCCAAGATCGAGGACATGGGCGGGGGGGCCACGGGGAGCTGTTTTTT	CASSQDRGHGRGGHGELFF
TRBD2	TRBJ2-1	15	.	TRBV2	TGTGCCAGCAGGGCGGGGACTAGCGTTCACAATGAGCAGTTCTTC	CASRAGTSVHNEQFF